Sequencing of this TCR beta chain was carried out in a study of shared clonotypes between healthy human individuals. Profiled with immunoSEQ multiplex PCR; TCRdb holds only in-frame clones, not every one. The repertoire consists of around 980,000 clones, with roughly 74% occurring once and the leading ten covering roughly 0.62%. Findings and limits, study-wide: Expectations were that clonotype sharing among donors would be affected by sequencing depth.

Looked up from germline, CDR1 is MDHEN and CDR2 is SYDVKM. Losses at the gene ends were 6 bases for V and 8 bases for J; bases not matched to a gene: 16. The CDR3 extends over 18 amino acids. With regard to this clone: Its antigen is not known.

Subsets obtained from CD4+ cells comprised CD45RA+ naive and CD45RA-negative memory cells. The chain employs TRBV28 and TRBJ2-1, with 13 bases fitting TRBD2. The TCR sequence derives from a man between 18 and 35 years old in good health. Some clones in this sample may be carry-over from other donors' samples. The specimen was memory CD4+ T cells from PBMCs. Subset indicated: CD45RA-negative fraction. The CDR3 region has the DNA TGTGCCAGCAGCTCAATGAAACTAGCGGGAGGGCTTCTTTATGAGCAGTTCTTC. Protein product: CASSSMKLAGGLLYEQFF. The whole variable domain, filled in from reference TRBV28 and TRBJ2-1, reads DVKVTQSSRYLVKRTGEKVFLECVQDMDHENMFWYRQDPGLGLRLIYFSYDVKMKEKGDIPEGYSVSREKKERFSLILESASTNQTSMYLCASSSMKLAGGLLYEQFFGPGTRLTVL.